The 2 T cell receptor beta chains in this list originate from one sample, sequenced in a study of prognosis after radiotherapy for stage I lung cancer (dated by TCRdb to about 2021). Sequencing was carried out with an Illumina HiSeq 3000. Two rounds of multiplex PCR were used to amplify the TCR beta CDR3 region from genomic DNA. In the first round of PCR, primers specific to each TRBV and TRBJ gene were used, and the primer sequences are filed in Chinese patent CN105087789A. The public reads were run again by TCRdb, first through fastp at Q25 and then through MiXCR, and only productive beta chains were kept. One record per CDR3 amino acid sequence lists the most common genes and DNA. The sample data list 15,000 or so distinct CDR3 sequences, and approximately 53% of these were observed just once. 38% of the sample comes from the top ten. The source material was PBMCs, sampled before or after stereotactic body radiation therapy (not recorded which). Receptors originate from a donor aged 50 or older with non-small cell lung cancer.

This clonotype was seen more than once but under ten times. This sequence joins TRBV30 and TRBJ1-1; TRBD1 agrees at 12 bases. Trimming cost V 0 bases and J 0 bases; bases outside gene matches: 11. The CDR3 totals 19 residues. The germline gives CDR1 GTSNPN, CDR2 SVGIG (reference sequence). CDR3 nucleotide sequence: TGTGCCTGGAGTGTAAGGTCTCGGGACAGGGGGCGGATGAACACTGAAGCTTTCTTT. Its protein is CAWSVRSRDRGRMNTEAFF.

The J gene is TRBJ2-3, the V gene TRBV11-2; 8 nucleotides match TRBD1. Germline CDR1 is SGHAT and CDR2 is FQNNGV. Trimming at V came to 5 bases and at J to 8 bases, leaving 12 bases not matched to a gene. The CDR3 has 15 residues. CDR3 protein: CASSTGTGRRGTQYF. CDR3 DNA sequence: TGTGCCAGCAGCACCGGGACAGGACGAAGAGGTACGCAGTATTTT.